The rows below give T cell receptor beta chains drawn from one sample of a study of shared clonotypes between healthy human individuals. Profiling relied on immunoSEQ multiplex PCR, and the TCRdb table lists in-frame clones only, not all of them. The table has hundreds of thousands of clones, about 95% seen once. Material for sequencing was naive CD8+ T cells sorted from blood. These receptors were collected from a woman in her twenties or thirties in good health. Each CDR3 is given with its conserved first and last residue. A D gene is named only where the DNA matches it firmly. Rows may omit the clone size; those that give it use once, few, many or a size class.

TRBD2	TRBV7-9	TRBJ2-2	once	TGTGCCAGCAGCTCCCCCCACCTAGCGGGAGTCGGCACCGGGGAGCTGTTTTTT	CASSSPHLAGVGTGELFF
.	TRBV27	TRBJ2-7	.	TGTGCCAGCAGGGGTCAGGGCTACGAGCAGTACTTC	CASRGQGYEQYF
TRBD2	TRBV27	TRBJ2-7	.	TGTGCCAGCAGTTTACTAGCGGGAGCAACCTACGAGCAGTACTTC	CASSLLAGATYEQYF
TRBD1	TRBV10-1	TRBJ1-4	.	TGCGCCGGAAAACAGGGGCTAAATGAAAAACTGTTTTTT	CAGKQGLNEKLFF
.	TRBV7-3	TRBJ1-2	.	TGTGCCAGCAGCTTCGACGGTACAGGAGACTATGGCTACACCTTC	CASSFDGTGDYGYTF
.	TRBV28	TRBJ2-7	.	TGTGCCAGCTCGGTCGTGGGTATGCCGTCCTACGAGCAGTACTTC	CASSVVGMPSYEQYF
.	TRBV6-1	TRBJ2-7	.	TGTGCCAGCAGTGAAGACTGGACAGTCTCCTACGAGCAGTACTTC	CASSEDWTVSYEQYF
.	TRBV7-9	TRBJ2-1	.	TGTGCCAGCAGCTTAGAAGGGCATGAGCAGTTCTTC	CASSLEGHEQFF
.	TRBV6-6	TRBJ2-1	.	TGTGCCAGCATCGGGGGCTTACTACACGATGAGCAGTTCTTC	CASIGGLLHDEQFF
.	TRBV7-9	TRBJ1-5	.	TGTGCCAGCAGCTTAGGGTCAGCTTTCAATCAGCCCCAGCATTTT	CASSLGSAFNQPQHF
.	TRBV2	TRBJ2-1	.	TGTGCCAGCAGTGGGGCCCAGGGGAATGAGCAGTTCTTC	CASSGAQGNEQFF
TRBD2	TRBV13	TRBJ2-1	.	TGTGCCAGCAGCACCAGGACTAGCAATGAGCAGTTCTTC	CASSTRTSNEQFF
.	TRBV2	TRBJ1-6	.	TGTGCCAGCAGTCCCAATTCACCCCTCCACTTT	CASSPNSPLHF
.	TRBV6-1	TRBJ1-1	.	TGTGCCAGCAAGGGGGGCACTGAAGCTTTCTTT	CASKGGTEAFF
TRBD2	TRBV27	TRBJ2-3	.	TGTGCCAGCAGTTTATTGGCTAGCGGGAGTTCCACAGATACGCAGTATTTT	CASSLLASGSSTDTQYF
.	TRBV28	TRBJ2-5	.	TGTGCCAGCAGTTTTTGGGTAAGGGAGACCCAGTACTTC	CASSFWVRETQYF
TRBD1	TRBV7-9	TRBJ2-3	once	TGTGCCAGCCAGGGGGCAGATACGCAGTATTTT	CASQGADTQYF
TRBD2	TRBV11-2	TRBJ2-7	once	TGTGCCAGCAGCCCACACCACACGGGGAGGGACTACGAGCAGTACTTC	CASSPHHTGRDYEQYF
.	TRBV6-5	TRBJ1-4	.	TGTGCCAGCAGTTACGTATCCAGTACGGAAAAACTGTTTTTT	CASSYVSSTEKLFF
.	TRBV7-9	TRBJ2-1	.	TGTGCCACCGACGGTCAAGCGGTCCGCTCCTACAATGAGCAGTTCTTC	CATDGQAVRSYNEQFF
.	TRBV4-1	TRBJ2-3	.	TGCGCCAGCAGCCAAGATATTTACGGCAGGAGCACAGATACGCAGTATTTT	CASSQDIYGRSTDTQYF
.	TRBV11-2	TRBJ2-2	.	TGTGCCAGCAGCTTAGTTTTGTCCACCGGGGAGCTGTTTTTT	CASSLVLSTGELFF
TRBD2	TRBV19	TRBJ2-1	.	TGTGCCAGTAGTGGGGTAGCGGGGGGTTTTGGCAATGAGCAGTTCTTC	CASSGVAGGFGNEQFF
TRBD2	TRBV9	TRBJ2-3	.	TGTGCCAGCAGCGTAGGCGGGAGAACGTTAGATACGCAGTATTTT	CASSVGGRTLDTQYF
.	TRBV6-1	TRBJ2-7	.	TGTGCCAGCAGCGTAACAGGCTACGAGCAGTACTTC	CASSVTGYEQYF
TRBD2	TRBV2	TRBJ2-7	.	TGTGCCAGCTTGCCGGGGGGGGTCTACGAGCAGTACTTC	CASLPGGVYEQYF
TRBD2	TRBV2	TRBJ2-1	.	TGTGCCAGCAGAGCGACTAGCCGTGATGAGCAGTTCTTC	CASRATSRDEQFF
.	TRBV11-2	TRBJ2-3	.	TGTGCCAGCAGCTTATTGAGTGGCACAGATACGCAGTATTTT	CASSLLSGTDTQYF
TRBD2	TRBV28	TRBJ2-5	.	TGTGCCAGCAGTATCGGACTAGCGGGGCCAACCTCCCAAGAGACCCAGTACTTC	CASSIGLAGPTSQETQYF
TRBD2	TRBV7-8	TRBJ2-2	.	TGTGCCAGCAGGCGACTAGCGGGAGAGAACACCGGGGAGCTGTTTTTT	CASRRLAGENTGELFF
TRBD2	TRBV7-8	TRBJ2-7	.	TGTGCCAGCAGCTTAGTGTCGTTGAGCGGGAGCTCCTACGAGCAGTACTTC	CASSLVSLSGSSYEQYF
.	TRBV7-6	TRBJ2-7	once	TGTGCCAGCAGCTTAGCTGGGGGTGACGAGCAGTACTTC	CASSLAGGDEQYF
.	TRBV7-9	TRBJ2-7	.	TGTGCCAGCAGCTCAACCTACGAGCAGTACTTC	CASSSTYEQYF
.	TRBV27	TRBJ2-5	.	TGTGCCAGCAGTTTAGGGGCGGGCACTTCGCAAGAGACCCAGTACTTC	CASSLGAGTSQETQYF
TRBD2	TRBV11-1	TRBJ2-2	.	TGTGCCAGCAGCTTAGGCGGGAGGGCCCAAATCCGTGCCGGGGAGCTGTTTTTT	CASSLGGRAQIRAGELFF
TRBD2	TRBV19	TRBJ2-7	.	TGTGCCAGTAGTATAGACCTGACTAGCGGGAGAATCGACGAGCAGTACTTC	CASSIDLTSGRIDEQYF
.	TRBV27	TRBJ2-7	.	TGTGCCAGCAGTCCGAGGGACGCCCCTTTTGGAGAGCAGTACTTC	CASSPRDAPFGEQYF
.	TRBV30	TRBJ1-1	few	TGTGCCTGGAGTGTTGTGGGGGGGCGGATGGCTGAAGCTTTCTTT	CAWSVVGGRMAEAFF
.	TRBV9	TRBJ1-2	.	TGTGCCAGCAGCGACTCCCGGGTCCAATCATATGGCTACACCTTC	CASSDSRVQSYGYTF
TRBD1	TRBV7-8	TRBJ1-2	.	TGTGCCAGCAGCTTTGACAGGGGCGGCTACACCTTC	CASSFDRGGYTF
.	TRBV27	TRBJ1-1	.	TGTGCCAGCAGTTTAAGGGAGGCGAACACTGAAGCTTTCTTT	CASSLREANTEAFF
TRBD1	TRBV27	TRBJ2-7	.	TGTGCCAGCAGTCGAGAGGGACAGACCTACGAGCAGTACTTC	CASSREGQTYEQYF